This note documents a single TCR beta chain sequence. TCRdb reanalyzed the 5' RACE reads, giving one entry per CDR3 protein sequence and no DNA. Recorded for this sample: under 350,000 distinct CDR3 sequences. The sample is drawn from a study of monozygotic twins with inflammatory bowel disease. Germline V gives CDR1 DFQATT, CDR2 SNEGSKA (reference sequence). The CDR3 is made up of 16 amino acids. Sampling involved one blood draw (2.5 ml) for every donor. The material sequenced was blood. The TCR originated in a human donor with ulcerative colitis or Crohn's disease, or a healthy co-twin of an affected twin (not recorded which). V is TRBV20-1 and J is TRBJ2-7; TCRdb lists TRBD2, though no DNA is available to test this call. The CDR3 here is CSASRGGRAENYEQYF.